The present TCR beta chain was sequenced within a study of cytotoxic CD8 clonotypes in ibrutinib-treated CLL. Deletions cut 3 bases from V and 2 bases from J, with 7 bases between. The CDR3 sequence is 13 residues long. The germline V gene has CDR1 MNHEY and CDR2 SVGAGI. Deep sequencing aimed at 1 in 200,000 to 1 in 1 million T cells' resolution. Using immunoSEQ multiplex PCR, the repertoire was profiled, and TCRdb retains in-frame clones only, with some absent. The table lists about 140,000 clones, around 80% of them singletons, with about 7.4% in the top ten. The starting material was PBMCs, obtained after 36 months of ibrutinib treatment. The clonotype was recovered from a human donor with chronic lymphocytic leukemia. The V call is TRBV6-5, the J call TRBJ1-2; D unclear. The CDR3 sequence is CASSYTRNYGYTF. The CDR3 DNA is TGTGCCAGCAGTTATACTAGAAACTATGGCTACACCTTC.